The 15 T cell receptor beta chains below all came from one sample that was sequenced in a study of T-cell reconstitution after alpha-beta-depleted transplantation in children (dated by TCRdb to 2016 to 2018). Reading the label with the study, this specimen's treatment or condition is: allogeneic hematopoietic cell transplantation with graft depleted of TCRalphabeta T cells and CD19 B cells. Library construction relied on PCR. Sequenced on an Illumina HiSeq 2500. To normalize quantification of the TCRbeta repertoire, the TCR libraries were built with molecular barcoding that relied on unique molecular identifiers. TCRdb passed the public sequencing reads through fastp at Q25 and MiXCR, retaining productive beta sequences. Each record represents a unique CDR3 protein, reported with the most common genes and DNA among its rows. The sample records around 240,000 distinct CDR3 sequences, just under 8.5% of which are singletons. Jointly, the top ten make up about 6.4% of the sample.

Sequencing used PBMCs, mostly from graft donor cells, obtained 180 days after TCRalphabeta/CD19-depleted stem cell transplant. The receptors come from a male patient aged 10 to 17 who had a stem cell transplant for acute lymphoblastic leukemia, so the T cells may come from the graft donor.

The chain recombines TRBV20-1 with TRBJ1-5; 8 nucleotides align to TRBD1. Germline V gives CDR1 DFQATT, CDR2 SNEGSKA (reference sequence). The CDR3 is 16 residues long. Trimming removed 4 bases from V and 3 bases from J; junction bases left unmatched: 11. The CDR3, as DNA: TGCAGTGCTACCCAGGGGGCATACGATATCAATCAGCCCCAGCATTTT. Its translation: CSATQGAYDINQPQHF.

This clonotype has at least ten counts. The chain carries TRBV4-2 and TRBJ1-5, with 8 bases that match TRBD1. Looked up from germline, CDR1 is LGHNA and CDR2 is YNFKEQ. The ends lost 0 bases at V and 3 bases at J; junction bases unmatched: 10. The CDR3 extends over 18 amino acids. The CDR3 reads CASSQEGGTGLLNQPQHF. CDR3 DNA: TGTGCCAGCAGCCAAGAGGGGGGGACAGGCCTCCTCAATCAGCCCCAGCATTTT.

At least ten counts were recorded for this clonotype. The genes are TRBV5-1 and TRBJ2-7, with a weak D call TRBD2 (5 bases). This CDR3 has 16 amino acids. V was cut by 1 base and J by 6 bases, with 20 bases left in between. Germline CDR1 and CDR2: SGHRS and YFSETQ. The CDR3 region has the DNA TGCGCCAGCAGCTTGTGGAGGAGCGGCCTACGAGGCGAGCAGTACTTC. Amino acid sequence: CASSLWRSGLRGEQYF.

A remark on this clonotype: This may come from a read error, since a much larger clone is one base off. The V gene is TRBV29-1, the J gene TRBJ2-7; D gene uncertain. Germline assignment: CDR1 SQVTM and CDR2 ANQGSEA. V was shortened by 5 bases and J by 6 bases, with 14 bases between the two germline ends. This CDR3 contains 12 residues. DNA of the CDR3: TGCAGCGTTTTTTGGTTGCACGGCGAGCAGTACTTC. Residues: CSVFWLHGEQYF.

This clonotype was recorded a few times. The CDR3 loop is CASSGWTGDTGELFF. In nucleotides, the CDR3 is TGTGCCAGCAGTGGCTGGACGGGGGACACCGGGGAGCTGTTTTTT. V usage is TRBV2 and J usage is TRBJ2-2; D possibly corresponds to TRBD2 (6 bases). Germline V CDR1 and CDR2: SNHLY, FYNNEI. V lost 4 bases, J lost 3 bases, and 12 bases lay in between. CDR3 length equals 15 residues.

This clonotype was recorded many times. J is TRBJ2-1 and V is TRBV7-8; unclear D gene. The CDR3 totals 15 residues. Looked up from germline, CDR1 is SGHVS and CDR2 is FQNEAQ. Trimming removed 1 base at V and 4 bases at J, with 11 bases between. CDR3 in DNA: TGTGCCAGCAGCTTAGTGGGTAGTGTTTACAATGAGCAGTTCTTC. Translating gives CASSLVGSVYNEQFF.

This clonotype was recorded at least ten times. The rearrangement uses TRBV20-1 and TRBJ1-5; D remains ambiguous. CDR1 is DFQATT, CDR2 SNEGSKA, per germline (reference sequence). V lost 0 bases to trimming and J lost 2 bases, with 8 bases between them. This CDR3 region has 14 residues. CDR3 coding DNA: TGCAGTGCTAGAGATACAGTCCGCAATCAGCCCCAGCATTTT. Its protein is CSARDTVRNQPQHF.

This clonotype was observed many times. The rearrangement links TRBV7-2 to TRBJ1-5, with TRBD1 matching 8 bases. This CDR3 region has 17 residues. Unmatched junction bases numbered 12, after V lost 5 bases and J lost 3 bases. The germline V gene encodes CDR1 SGHTA and CDR2 FQGNSA. CDR3 sequence: CASSLDRAAFANQPQHF. For the CDR3, the DNA is TGTGCCAGCAGCCTGGACAGGGCCGCCTTCGCCAATCAGCCCCAGCATTTT.

This clonotype was observed at least ten times. The chain has TRBV7-2 and TRBJ2-2, with D perhaps TRBD1 or TRBD2 (5 bases each). The CDR3 runs to 15 residues. Germline V gives CDR1 SGHTA, CDR2 FQGNSA. V dropped 0 bases and J dropped 6 bases, with 11 bases sitting between them. The CDR3: CASSLALGDAGELFF. CDR3 nucleotides: TGTGCCAGCAGCTTAGCGCTTGGGGACGCCGGGGAGCTGTTTTTT.

Note on this clonotype: A clone one base away is much larger, so this may be a read error. This chain links TRBV9 with TRBJ1-5; 8 bases line up with TRBD1. The CDR3 consists of 15 residues. The germline CDR1 and CDR2 sequences are SGDLS and YYNGEE. DNA for the CDR3: TGTGCCGGCAGCGCCCCAGGGGGCGAGAATCAGCCCCAGCATTTT. This gives the protein CAGSAPGGENQPQHF.

This clonotype was seen ten or more times. The gene calls are TRBV9 and TRBJ2-1; perhaps TRBD2 as D (5 bases). Germline values: CDR1 SGDLS, CDR2 YYNGEE. Trimming left V 2 bases short and J 9 bases short, with 12 bases between. The CDR3 sequence is 13 residues long. The CDR3 DNA sequence: TGTGCCAGCAGCGTCGGGGTCCCCGGTGAGCAGTTCTTC. Residues: CASSVGVPGEQFF.

This clonotype has ten or more counts. The genes are TRBV6-2 or TRBV6-3 and TRBJ1-1; D ambiguous. Trimming stripped 8 bases from V and 1 base from J, with 8 bases between. Per the germline V gene, CDR1 is MNHEY and CDR2 is SVGEGT. The CDR3 loop spans 12 amino acids. CDR3 nucleotide sequence: TGTGCCAGCGTACACCGGAACACTGAAGCTTTCTTT. As protein: CASVHRNTEAFF.

In this sample, this clonotype turned up many times. J is TRBJ2-1 and V is TRBV20-1; 7 bases are a match to TRBD1. The CDR3 is 14 residues long. The junction had 10 bases not matched to a gene; V was cut back by 4 bases and J by 7 bases. Germline V lookup: CDR1 DFQATT, CDR2 SNEGSKA (reference sequence). The CDR3 loop is CSAIGVQGWNEQFF. DNA for the CDR3: TGCAGTGCTATAGGGGTACAGGGGTGGAATGAGCAGTTCTTC.

This clonotype was counted many times. The V and J genes are TRBV7-3 and TRBJ2-1; a possible D gene is TRBD1 (5 bases). Germline CDR1 is SGHTA and CDR2 is FQGTGA. The V end lost 0 bases, the J end lost 0 bases, and 15 bases lay between the germline ends. This CDR3 has 18 residues. The DNA of the CDR3 is TGTGCCAGCAGCTTAACCCCAGGGAACCCTAGCTCCTACAATGAGCAGTTCTTC. Residues: CASSLTPGNPSSYNEQFF.

This clonotype has at least ten counts. The rearrangement joins TRBV7-9 to TRBJ2-7; 9 bases map to TRBD1. The V segment lost 4 bases and the J segment 2 bases; nucleotides outside the gene matches: 9. Germline V gives CDR1 SEHNR, CDR2 FQNEAQ (reference sequence). CDR3 size: 16 residues. CDR3 region: CASSSGGTGRPYEQYF. DNA for the CDR3: TGTGCCAGCAGCTCAGGGGGGACAGGGAGGCCCTACGAGCAGTACTTC.